This T cell receptor (beta chain) was captured in a study of blood T cell repertoires in COVID-19. The wider study: COVID-19 samples collected from the United States, Italy and Spain covered acute and convalescent phases. The cDNA or gDNA used as material had been derived from T cells, B-cell-depleted T cells, or PBMCs.

The length of the CDR3 is 14 residues. V was clipped by 8 bases and J by 3 bases, with 13 bases between them. Germline values: CDR1 MNHNY, CDR2 SVGAGI (reference sequence). As processed by the authors: Estimation of nucleated cell counts was performed using reference gene primer amplification. The table came from immunoSEQ multiplex PCR; TCRdb's copy has only in-frame clones and leaves some out. The V and J calls and the clone size are those of that table, but D and trimming were determined from the DNA. The sample contains tens of thousands of clones, over 75% of which appear only once. The clonotype was recovered from a human donor in a cohort sampled during active COVID-19. Sequences were obtained from peripheral blood. The chain carries TRBV6-6 and TRBJ1-4, with D possibly matching TRBD1 (5 bases). The CDR3 sequence is CASLLAGANEKLFF. The DNA for the CDR3 is TGTGCCAGCCTCTTGGCGGGGGCTAATGAAAAACTGTTTTTT.